This T cell receptor beta chain was captured in a study of human T cells and chemical hapten exposure. Time point noted: patch test 2, 6 weeks after DPC sensitization. Treatment reported: therapeutic diphenylcyclopropenone sensitization with weekly scalp DPC. CDR3 length: 15 amino acids. Trimming cost V 0 bases and J 7 bases; bases outside gene matches: 10. Germline V gene sequence: CDR1 DFQATT, CDR2 SNEGSKA (reference sequence). The table lists this clonotype with many counts. TCRdb redid the calling of the RACE reads with MiXCR, one entry per CDR3 protein. The table has 95,000 or so distinct CDR3 sequences, 11% seen once; the top ten hold 3.2%.

The sequence was collected from a woman in her thirties or forties with alopecia areata. Some clones in this sample may be carry-over from other donors' samples. This chain links TRBV20-1 with TRBJ1-1, with 8 bases identical to TRBD1. This material consisted of whole blood, taken in connection with sensitization to the hapten diphenylcyclopropenone (DPC). CDR3 sequence (DNA): TGCAGTGCTAGAGAGGCAGGGGGCAAAGGGGGTGAAGCTTTCTTT. Its protein product is CSAREAGGKGGEAFF.